By frequency, the clone carrying this TCR beta chain is medium-sized. Its antigen remains unidentified. This sample is drawn from a study of CXCR3-negative and CXCR3-positive naive CD8 T cells. Notes on the study in general: With respect to TRBV-TRBJ usage, naive CXCR3-negative and CXCR3-positive cells were similar; memory differed. In CXCR3-positive naive cells, the TRB CDR3s were more hydrophobic than in CXCR3-negative naive cells.

With UMI labels, 5' RACE was used to prepare the TRB cDNA libraries. Reprocessing the 5' RACE reads, TCRdb reports a single entry for every CDR3 protein and omits DNA. The sample includes roughly 63,000 distinct CDR3 sequences. A CD45RO-CCR7+CD27+CD95- profile was what naive CD8+ T cells displayed. This CDR3 spans 15 amino acids. Looked up from germline, CDR1 is SGDLS and CDR2 is YYNGEE. The receptor was derived from a human donor in good health. Some clones in this sample may be carry-over from other donors' samples. Material: naive CXCR3+ CD8+ T cells from blood. The subset here: CD45RO-CCR7+CD27+CD95- naive CD8+ T cells expressing CXCR3 (TNR3+). The chain uses TRBV9 and TRBJ2-1; with no DNA, the TCRdb D assignment of TRBD1 cannot be verified. The CDR3 sequence is CASSVGGAGYNEQFF.